This T cell receptor (beta chain) was retrieved from a study of cytomegalovirus exposure and HLA in healthy donors. The study, taken as a whole, reports: It was likely that a cluster of highly shared sequence variants was a sequencing artifact.

Remarks on this clone: What it binds is not known.

The study ran its PCR with 60 Vbeta and 13 Jbeta primers. TCRdb keeps only in-frame clones here, not all; method: immunoSEQ multiplex PCR. The data contain under 200,000 clones, roughly 76% of them singletons. The CDR3 contains 14 residues. Germline loops: CDR1 MNHNS, CDR2 SASEGT. Trimming stripped 4 bases from V and 5 bases from J, with 11 bases between. The sequence came from a man between 35 and 55 years old in good health and CMV-seropositive. V gene TRBV6-1 combines with J gene TRBJ2-2; possible D gene TRBD1, 5 bases. Specimen: PBMCs. The CDR3 coding sequence is TGTGCCAGCAGTGCCCTCGACAGTACCGGGGAGCTGTTTTTT. It translates to CASSALDSTGELFF.